What follows is one T cell receptor beta chain and its context. TCRdb recomputed calls from the 5' RACE reads with MiXCR, one row per CDR3 protein. The profile shows about 100,000 distinct CDR3 sequences, roughly a sixth of them singletons. These data come from a study of T cells of healthy individuals. The ends were cut back, 4 bases at V and 2 bases at J, with 9 bases in the middle. The CDR3 is 14 amino acids. Per the germline V gene, CDR1 is KGHDR and CDR2 is SFDVKD. V gene TRBV24-1 combines with J gene TRBJ2-3; perhaps TRBD2 as D (6 bases). The sequence was obtained from a human donor in good health. The CDR3 sequence is CATSDGGPTDTQYF. The CDR3 nucleotides are TGTGCCACCAGTGACGGGGGACCCACAGATACGCAGTATTTT.